The T cell receptor (beta chain) described here comes from a study of CD8+ T cells in alopecia areata. The ends lost 1 base at V and 10 bases at J; junction bases unmatched: 13. CDR3 length equals 16 residues. The V gene's germline CDR1 is LGHNA and CDR2 YSLEER. This clone is classed as medium-sized. cDNA serving as the sequencing template came from extracted, reverse transcribed RNA. Assay used: immunoSEQ multiplex PCR; TCRdb lists only in-frame clones, some missing. Among under 75,000 clones listed, around 49% were seen once. This chain links TRBV4-3 with TRBJ1-1; 9 positions agree with TRBD1. This clonotype was obtained from a human donor with alopecia areata. This sample comprised CD8+ T cells sorted from blood, obtained at week 0. CDR3 sequence reads: CASSQVVGTGHFGAFF. DNA of the CDR3: TGCGCCAGCAGCCAAGTTGTCGGGACAGGGCACTTCGGAGCTTTCTTT.